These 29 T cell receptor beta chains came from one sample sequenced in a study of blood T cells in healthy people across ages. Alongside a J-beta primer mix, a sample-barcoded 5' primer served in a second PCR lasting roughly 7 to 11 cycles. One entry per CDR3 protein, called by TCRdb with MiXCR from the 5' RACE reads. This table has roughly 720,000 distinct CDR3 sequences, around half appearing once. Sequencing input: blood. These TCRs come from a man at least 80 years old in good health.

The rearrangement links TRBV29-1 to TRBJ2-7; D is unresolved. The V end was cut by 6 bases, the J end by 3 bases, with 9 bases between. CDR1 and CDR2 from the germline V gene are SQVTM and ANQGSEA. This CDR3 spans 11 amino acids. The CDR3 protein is CSVRSYYEQYF. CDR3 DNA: TGCAGCGTCAGGAGCTACTACGAGCAGTACTTC.

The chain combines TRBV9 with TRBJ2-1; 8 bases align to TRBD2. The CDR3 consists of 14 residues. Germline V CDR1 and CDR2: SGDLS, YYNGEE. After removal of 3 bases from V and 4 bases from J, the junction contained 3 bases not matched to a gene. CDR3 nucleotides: TGTGCCAGCAGCGAGACTAGCGCTTACAATGAGCAGTTCTTC. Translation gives CASSETSAYNEQFF.

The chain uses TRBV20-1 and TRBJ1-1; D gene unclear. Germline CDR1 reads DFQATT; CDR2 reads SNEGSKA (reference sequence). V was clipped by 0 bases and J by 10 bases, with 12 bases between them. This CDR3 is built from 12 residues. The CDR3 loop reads CSARDPPQGAFF. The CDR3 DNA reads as TGCAGTGCTAGAGATCCCCCCCAAGGAGCTTTCTTT.

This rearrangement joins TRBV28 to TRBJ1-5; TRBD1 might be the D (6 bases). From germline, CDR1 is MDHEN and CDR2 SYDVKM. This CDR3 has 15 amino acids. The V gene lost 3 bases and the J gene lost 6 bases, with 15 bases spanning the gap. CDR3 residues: CASSLVGGQGQPQHF. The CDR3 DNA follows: TGTGCCAGCAGTTTGGTGGGGGGCCAAGGTCAGCCCCAGCATTTT.

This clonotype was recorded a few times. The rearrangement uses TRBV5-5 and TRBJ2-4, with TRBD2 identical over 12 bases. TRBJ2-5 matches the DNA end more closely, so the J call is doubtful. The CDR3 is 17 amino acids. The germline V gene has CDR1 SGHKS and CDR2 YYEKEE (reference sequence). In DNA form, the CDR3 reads TGTGCCAGCAGCCCGTCTAGCGGGAGGGTGGGACAAGAGACCCAGTACTTC. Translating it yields CASSPSSGRVGQETQYF.

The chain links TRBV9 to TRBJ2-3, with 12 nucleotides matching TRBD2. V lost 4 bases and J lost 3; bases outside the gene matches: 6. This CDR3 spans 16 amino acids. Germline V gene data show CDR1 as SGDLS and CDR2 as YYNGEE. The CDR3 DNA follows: TGTGCCAGCAGCCCCCGGACTAGCGGGGATACAGATACGCAGTATTTT. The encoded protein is CASSPRTSGDTDTQYF.

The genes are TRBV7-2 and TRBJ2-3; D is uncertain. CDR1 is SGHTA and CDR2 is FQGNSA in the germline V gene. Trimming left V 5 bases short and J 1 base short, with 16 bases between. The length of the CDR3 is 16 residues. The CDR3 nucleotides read TGTACCAGCAGCCCCTCCCCCCGGCTTGGCACAGATACGCAGTATTTT. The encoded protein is CTSSPSPRLGTDTQYF. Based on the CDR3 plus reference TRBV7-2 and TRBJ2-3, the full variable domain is GAGVSQSPSNKVTEKGKDVELRCDPISGHTALYWYRQSLGQGLEFLIYFQGNSAPDKSGLPSDRFSAERTGGSVSTLTIQRTQQEDSAVYLCTSSPSPRLGTDTQYFGPGTRLTVL.

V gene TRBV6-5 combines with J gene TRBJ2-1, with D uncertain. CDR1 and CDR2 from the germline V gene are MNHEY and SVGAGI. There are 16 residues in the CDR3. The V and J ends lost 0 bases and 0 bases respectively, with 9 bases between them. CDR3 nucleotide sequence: TGTGCCAGCAGTTACTCGCTATCCAGCTCCTACAATGAGCAGTTCTTC. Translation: CASSYSLSSSYNEQFF.

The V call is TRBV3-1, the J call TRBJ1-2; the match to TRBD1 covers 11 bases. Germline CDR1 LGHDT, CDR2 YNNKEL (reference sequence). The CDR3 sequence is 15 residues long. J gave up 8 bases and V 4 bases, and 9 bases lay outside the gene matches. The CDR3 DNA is TGTGCCAGCAGCCTTGTGGACAGGGGGCAGGAAGGCTACACCTTC. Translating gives CASSLVDRGQEGYTF. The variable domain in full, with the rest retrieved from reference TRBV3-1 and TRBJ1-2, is DTAVSQTPKYLVTQMGNDKSIKCEQNLGHDTMYWYKQDSKKFLKIMFSYNNKELIINETVPNRFSPKSPDKAHLNLHINSLELGDSAVYFCASSLVDRGQEGYTFGSGTRLTVV.

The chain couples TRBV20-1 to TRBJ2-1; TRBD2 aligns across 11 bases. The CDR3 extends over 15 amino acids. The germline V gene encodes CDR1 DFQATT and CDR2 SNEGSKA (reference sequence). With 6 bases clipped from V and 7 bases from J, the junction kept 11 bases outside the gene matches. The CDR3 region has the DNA TGCAGTGCCCTGATAGCGGGAGGGCCCGATAATGAGCAGTTCTTC. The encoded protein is CSALIAGGPDNEQFF.

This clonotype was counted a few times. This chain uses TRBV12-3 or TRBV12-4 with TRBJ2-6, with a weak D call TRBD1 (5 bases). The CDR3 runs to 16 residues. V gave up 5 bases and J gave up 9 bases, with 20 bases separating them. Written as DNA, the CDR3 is TGTGCCAGCAGTCCCGAGACAGTGCTGGGTGGCAACGTCCTGACTTTC. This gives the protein CASSPETVLGGNVLTF.

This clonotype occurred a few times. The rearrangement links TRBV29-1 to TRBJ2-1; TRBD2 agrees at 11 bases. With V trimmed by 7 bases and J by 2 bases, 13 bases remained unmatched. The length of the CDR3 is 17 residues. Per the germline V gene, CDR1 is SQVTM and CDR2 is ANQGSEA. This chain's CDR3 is CSAGGGSGRATYNEQFF. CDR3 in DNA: TGCAGCGCTGGCGGTGGTAGCGGGAGGGCCACCTACAATGAGCAGTTCTTC.

The CDR3 bases are TGCGGAGTAGCGGGAGTTACCTCCTACGAGCAGTACTTC. This encodes CGVAGVTSYEQYF. The chain uses TRBV20-1 and TRBJ2-7; 9 bases match TRBD2. Germline loops: CDR1 DFQATT, CDR2 SNEGSKA (reference sequence). The CDR3 spans 13 residues.

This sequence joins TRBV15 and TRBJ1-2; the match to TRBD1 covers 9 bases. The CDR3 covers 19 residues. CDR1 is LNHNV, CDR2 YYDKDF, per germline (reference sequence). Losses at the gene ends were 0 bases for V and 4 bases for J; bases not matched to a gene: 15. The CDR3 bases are TGTGCCACCAGCAGAGATCTATCGTCGGGACAGGGCGCGAGCTATGGCTACACCTTC. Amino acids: CATSRDLSSGQGASYGYTF.

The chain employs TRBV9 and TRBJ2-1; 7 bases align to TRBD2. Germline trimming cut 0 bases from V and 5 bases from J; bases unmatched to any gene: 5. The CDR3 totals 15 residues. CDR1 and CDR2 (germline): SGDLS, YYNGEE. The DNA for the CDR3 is TGTGCCAGCAGCGTAGGGGCTAGCGGAGACAATGAGCAGTTCTTC. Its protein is CASSVGASGDNEQFF.

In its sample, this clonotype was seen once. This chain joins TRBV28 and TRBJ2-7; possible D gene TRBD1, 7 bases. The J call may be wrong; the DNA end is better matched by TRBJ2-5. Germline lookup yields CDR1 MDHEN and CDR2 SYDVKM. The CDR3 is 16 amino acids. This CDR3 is CASSLGGDRDRETQYF. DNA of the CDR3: TGTGCCAGCAGTTTGGGGGGAGACAGGGATAGGGAGACCCAGTACTTC.

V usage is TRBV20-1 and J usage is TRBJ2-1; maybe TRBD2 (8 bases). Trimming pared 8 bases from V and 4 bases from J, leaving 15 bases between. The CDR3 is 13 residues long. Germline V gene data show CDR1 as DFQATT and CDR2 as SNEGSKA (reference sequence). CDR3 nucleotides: TGCAGTCCCGGGAGGGGACAGTACAATGAGCAGTTCTTC. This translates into CSPGRGQYNEQFF.

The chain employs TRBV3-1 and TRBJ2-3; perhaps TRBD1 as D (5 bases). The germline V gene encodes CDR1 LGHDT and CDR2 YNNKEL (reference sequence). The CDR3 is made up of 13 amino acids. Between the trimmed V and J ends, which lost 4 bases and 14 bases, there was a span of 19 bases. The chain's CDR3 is CASSRVVDRYAYF. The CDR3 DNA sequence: TGTGCCAGCAGCCGAGTAGTTGACAGATACGCGTATTTT.

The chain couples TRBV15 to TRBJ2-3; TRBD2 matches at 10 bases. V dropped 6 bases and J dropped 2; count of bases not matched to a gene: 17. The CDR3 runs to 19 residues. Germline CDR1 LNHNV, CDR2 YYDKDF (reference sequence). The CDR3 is CATRGQLAGSPVYTDTQYF. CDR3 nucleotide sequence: TGTGCCACCAGAGGTCAACTAGCGGGGTCCCCTGTTTACACAGATACGCAGTATTTT. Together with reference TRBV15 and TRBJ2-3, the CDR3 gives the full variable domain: DAMVIQNPRYQVTQFGKPVTLSCSQTLNHNVMYWYQQKSSQAPKLLFHYYDKDFNNEADTPDNFQSRRPNTSFCFLDIRSPGLGDTAMYLCATRGQLAGSPVYTDTQYFGPGTRLTVL.

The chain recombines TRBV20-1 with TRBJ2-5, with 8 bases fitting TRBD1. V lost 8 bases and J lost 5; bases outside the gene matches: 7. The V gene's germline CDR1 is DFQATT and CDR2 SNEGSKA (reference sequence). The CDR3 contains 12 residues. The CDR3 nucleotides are TGCAGTCCCCAACAGGGGGTGGAGACCCAGTACTTC. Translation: CSPQQGVETQYF.

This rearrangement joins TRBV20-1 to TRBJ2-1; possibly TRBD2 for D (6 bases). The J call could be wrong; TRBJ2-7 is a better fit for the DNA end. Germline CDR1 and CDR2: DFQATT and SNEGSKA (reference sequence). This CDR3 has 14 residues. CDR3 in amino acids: CSAPTRVLYNEQYF. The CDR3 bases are TGCAGTGCCCCGACTAGGGTTCTCTACAATGAGCAGTACTTC.

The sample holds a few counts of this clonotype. In nucleotides, the CDR3 is TGTGCCAGCAGTGTGGGACCGACCCCTGGGGAGCAGTACTTC. It codes for CASSVGPTPGEQYF. The V gene is TRBV12-3 or TRBV12-4, the J gene TRBJ2-5; D may be TRBD1 or TRBD2 (5 bases each). The CDR3 extends over 14 amino acids. The V gene lost 5 bases and the J gene lost 11 bases, with 21 bases spanning the gap.

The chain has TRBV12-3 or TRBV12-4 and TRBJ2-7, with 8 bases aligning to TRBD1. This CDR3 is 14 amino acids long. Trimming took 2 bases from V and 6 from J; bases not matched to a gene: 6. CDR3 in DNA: TGTGCCAGCAGTTTAAGCAGGGGGCGTCCCGAGCAGTACTTC. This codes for CASSLSRGRPEQYF.

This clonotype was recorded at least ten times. The CDR3 protein is CASSPQGQETQYF. CDR3 DNA sequence: TGTGCCAGCTCACCACAGGGGCAAGAGACCCAGTACTTC. The chain joins TRBV18 to TRBJ2-5, with D possibly matching TRBD1 (5 bases). Germline V gene sequence: CDR1 KGHSH, CDR2 LQKENI. V was cut by 1 base and J by 2 bases, with 5 bases left in between. The CDR3 runs 13 residues.

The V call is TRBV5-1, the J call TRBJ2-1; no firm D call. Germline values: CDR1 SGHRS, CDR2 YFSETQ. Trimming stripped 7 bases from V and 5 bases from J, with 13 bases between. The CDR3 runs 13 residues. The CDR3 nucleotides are TGCGCCAGCGGCGATAGCAGACACAATGAGCAGTTCTTC. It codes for CASGDSRHNEQFF. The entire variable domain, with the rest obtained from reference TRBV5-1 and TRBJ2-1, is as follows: KAGVTQTPRYLIKTRGQQVTLSCSPISGHRSVSWYQQTPGQGLQFLFEYFSETQRNKGNFPGRFSGRQFSNSRSEMNVSTLELGDSALYLCASGDSRHNEQFFGPGTRLTVL.

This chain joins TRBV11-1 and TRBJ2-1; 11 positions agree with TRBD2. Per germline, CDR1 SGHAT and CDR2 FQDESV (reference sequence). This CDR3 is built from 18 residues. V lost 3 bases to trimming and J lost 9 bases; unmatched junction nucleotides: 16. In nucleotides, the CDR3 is TGTGCCAGCAGCTTGGGCCCCACTAGCGGGAGAGGGATGGGTGAGCAGTTCTTC. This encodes CASSLGPTSGRGMGEQFF.

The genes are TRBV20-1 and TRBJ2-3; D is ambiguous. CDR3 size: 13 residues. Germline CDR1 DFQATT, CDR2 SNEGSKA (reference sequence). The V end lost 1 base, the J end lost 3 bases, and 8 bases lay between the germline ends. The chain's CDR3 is CSARGGVTDTQYF. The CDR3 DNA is TGCAGTGCTAGAGGTGGCGTGACAGATACGCAGTATTTT.

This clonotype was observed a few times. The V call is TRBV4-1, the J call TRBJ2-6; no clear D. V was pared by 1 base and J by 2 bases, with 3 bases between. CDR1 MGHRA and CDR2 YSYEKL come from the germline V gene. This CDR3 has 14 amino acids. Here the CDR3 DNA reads TGCGCCAGCAGCCAAGTACCTGGGGCCAACGTCCTGACTTTC. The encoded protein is CASSQVPGANVLTF.

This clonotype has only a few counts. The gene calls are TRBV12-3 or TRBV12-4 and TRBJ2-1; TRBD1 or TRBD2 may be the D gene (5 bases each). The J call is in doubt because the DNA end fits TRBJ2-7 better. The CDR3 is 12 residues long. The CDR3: CASSVWGYEQYF. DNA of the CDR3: TGTGCCAGCAGCGTATGGGGGTATGAGCAGTACTTC.